The text below deals with one T cell receptor beta chain. Only in-frame clones appear in the TCRdb table, and some are missing; sequencing was by immunoSEQ multiplex PCR. Of over 40,000 clones in the sample, around four fifths were seen once. This sample is part of a study of OX40 agonist ivuxolimab in advanced cancers. Trimming took 5 bases from V and 14 from J; bases not matched to a gene: 7. The CDR3 contains 10 residues. Germline V lookup: CDR1 DFQATT, CDR2 SNEGSKA (reference sequence). The material sequenced was CD4+ or CD8+ T cells sorted from blood, taken in a trial of the OX40 agonist ivuxolimab. The clonotype comes from an adult with an advanced solid tumor such as melanoma, head and neck, liver or kidney cancer. The chain has TRBV20-1 and TRBJ1-2; 8 bases fit TRBD1. CDR3 protein: CSAQGAASTF. The DNA for the CDR3 is TGCAGTGCTCAGGGGGCGGCTAGTACCTTC.